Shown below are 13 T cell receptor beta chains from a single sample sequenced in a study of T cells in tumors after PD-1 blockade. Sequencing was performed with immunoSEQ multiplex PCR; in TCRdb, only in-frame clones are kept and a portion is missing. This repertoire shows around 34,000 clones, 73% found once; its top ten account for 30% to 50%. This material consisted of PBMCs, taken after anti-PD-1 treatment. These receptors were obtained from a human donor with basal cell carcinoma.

The CDR3, as DNA: TGCAGCGCCATGGACACCCTTAACTATGGCTACACCTTC. Translation: CSAMDTLNYGYTF. The chain recombines TRBV29-1 with TRBJ1-2, with a possible D match to TRBD1 (5 bases). The CDR3 is 13 residues long. Per germline, CDR1 SQVTM and CDR2 ANQGSEA. The ends were cut back, 7 bases at V and 1 base at J, with 13 bases in the middle.

CDR3 coding DNA: TGTGCCAGCACGCAGACAGGGGCGGGGGGCTACACCTTC. Translated, it gives CASTQTGAGGYTF. The rearrangement links TRBV2 to TRBJ1-2; 8 bases agree with TRBD1. V lost 7 bases to trimming and J lost 8 bases; unmatched junction nucleotides: 9. Germline-derived CDR1 and CDR2 are SNHLY and FYNNEI. The CDR3 length is 13 residues. The full variable domain, rest sourced from reference TRBV2 and TRBJ1-2, is EPEVTQTPSHQVTQMGQEVILRCVPISNHLYFYWYRQILGQKVEFLVSFYNNEISEKSEIFDDQFSVERPDGSNFTLKIRSTKLEDSAMYFCASTQTGAGGYTFGSGTRLTVV.

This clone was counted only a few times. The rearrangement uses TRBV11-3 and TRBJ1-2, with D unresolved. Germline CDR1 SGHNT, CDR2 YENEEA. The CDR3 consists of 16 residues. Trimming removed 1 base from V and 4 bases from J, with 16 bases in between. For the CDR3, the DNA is TGTGCCAGCAGCTTAGCCACGGAGCCATCTCCCTATGGCTACACCTTC. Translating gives CASSLATEPSPYGYTF.

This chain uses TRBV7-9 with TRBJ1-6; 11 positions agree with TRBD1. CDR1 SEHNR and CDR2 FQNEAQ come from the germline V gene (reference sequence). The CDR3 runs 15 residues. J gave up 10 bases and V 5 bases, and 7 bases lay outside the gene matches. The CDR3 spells CASSPRTGGWSPLHF. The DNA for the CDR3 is TGTGCCAGCAGCCCAAGGACAGGGGGCTGGTCACCCCTCCACTTT.

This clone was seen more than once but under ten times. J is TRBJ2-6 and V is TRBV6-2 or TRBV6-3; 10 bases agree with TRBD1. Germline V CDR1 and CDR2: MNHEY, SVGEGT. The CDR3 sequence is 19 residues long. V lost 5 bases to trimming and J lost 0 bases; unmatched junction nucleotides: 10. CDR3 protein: CASSTTGTGVRSGANVLTF. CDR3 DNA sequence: TGTGCCAGCAGTACTACTGGGACAGGGGTTCGCTCTGGGGCCAACGTCCTGACTTTC.

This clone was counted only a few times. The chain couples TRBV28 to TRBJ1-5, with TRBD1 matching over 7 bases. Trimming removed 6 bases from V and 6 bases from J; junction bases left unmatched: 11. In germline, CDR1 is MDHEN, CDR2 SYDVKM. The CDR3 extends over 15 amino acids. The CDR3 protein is CASRHYRGKSQPQHF. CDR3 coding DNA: TGTGCCAGCAGGCACTACAGGGGCAAGTCTCAGCCCCAGCATTTT. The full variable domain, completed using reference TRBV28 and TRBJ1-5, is DVKVTQSSRYLVKRTGEKVFLECVQDMDHENMFWYRQDPGLGLRLIYFSYDVKMKEKGDIPEGYSVSREKKERFSLILESASTNQTSMYLCASRHYRGKSQPQHFGDGTRLSIL.

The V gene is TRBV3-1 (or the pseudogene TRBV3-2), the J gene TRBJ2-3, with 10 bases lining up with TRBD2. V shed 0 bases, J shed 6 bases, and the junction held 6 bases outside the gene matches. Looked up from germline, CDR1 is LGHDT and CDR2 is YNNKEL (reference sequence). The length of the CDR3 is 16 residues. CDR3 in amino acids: CASSQERGLALDTQYF. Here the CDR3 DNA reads TGTGCCAGCAGCCAAGAAAGGGGACTAGCGCTCGATACGCAGTATTTT.

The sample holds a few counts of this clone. The CDR3 reads CASSREYRGAEKLFF. CDR3 in DNA: TGCGCCAGCAGCCGCGAATACAGGGGCGCTGAAAAACTGTTTTTT. V and J are TRBV4-1 and TRBJ1-4, with 7 bases matching TRBD1. The germline gives CDR1 MGHRA, CDR2 YSYEKL. The CDR3 is 15 amino acids. Trimming cost V 4 bases and J 7 bases; bases outside gene matches: 9.

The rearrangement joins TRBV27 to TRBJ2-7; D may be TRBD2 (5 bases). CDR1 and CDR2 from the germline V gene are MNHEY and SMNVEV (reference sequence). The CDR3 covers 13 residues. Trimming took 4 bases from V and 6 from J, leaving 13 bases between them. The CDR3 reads CASSSSMSGEQYF. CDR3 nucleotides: TGTGCCAGCAGTTCCTCCATGAGCGGCGAGCAGTACTTC.

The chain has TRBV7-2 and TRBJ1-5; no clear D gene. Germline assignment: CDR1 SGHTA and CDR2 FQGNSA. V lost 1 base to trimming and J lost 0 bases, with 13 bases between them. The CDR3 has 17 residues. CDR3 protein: CASSLEPGSYSNQPQHF. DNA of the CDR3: TGTGCCAGCAGCTTAGAACCCGGCAGCTATAGCAATCAGCCCCAGCATTTT.

CDR3 nucleotide sequence: TGTGCCAGTAGTCCTTCACAGAATAGCAATCAGCCCCAGCATTTT. This translates into CASSPSQNSNQPQHF. The chain has TRBV19 and TRBJ1-5; D gene unclear. Trimming pared 5 bases from V and 0 bases from J, leaving 11 bases between. The CDR3 extends over 15 amino acids. Germline assignment: CDR1 LNHDA and CDR2 SQIVND (reference sequence).

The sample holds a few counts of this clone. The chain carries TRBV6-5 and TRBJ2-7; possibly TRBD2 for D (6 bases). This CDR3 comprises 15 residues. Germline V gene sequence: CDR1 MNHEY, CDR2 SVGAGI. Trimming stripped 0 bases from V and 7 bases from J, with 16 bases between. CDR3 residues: CASSYSLARVGEQYF. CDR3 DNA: TGTGCCAGCAGTTACTCGCTAGCGCGGGTCGGGGAGCAGTACTTC.

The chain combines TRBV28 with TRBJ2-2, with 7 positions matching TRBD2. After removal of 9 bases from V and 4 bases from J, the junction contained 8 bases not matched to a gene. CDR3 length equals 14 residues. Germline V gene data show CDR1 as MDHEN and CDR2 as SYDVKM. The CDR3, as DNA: TGTGCCAGTCGACTCGGGGGGAGCACCGGGGAGCTGTTTTTT. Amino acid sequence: CASRLGGSTGELFF.